The rows below give T cell receptor beta chains drawn from one sample of a study of OX40 agonist ivuxolimab in advanced cancers. Clones were read by immunoSEQ multiplex PCR, and TCRdb kept only the in-frame ones, dropping some. This sample has 80,000 to 95,000 clones, with under 95% found just once. The input for sequencing was CD4+ or CD8+ T cells sorted from blood, taken in a trial of the OX40 agonist ivuxolimab. These TCRs come from an adult with an advanced solid tumor such as melanoma, head and neck, liver or kidney cancer. Both conserved end residues are trimmed from each CDR3.

>TRBJ1-5|TRBV18
ASSFSGSSNQPQH
>TRBJ2-5|TRBV5-1
ASSTGGGRETQY
>TRBJ1-5|TRBV19
ASQGQGPSPQH
>TRBJ2-3|TRBV6-5
ASSYSDGSTDTQY
>TRBJ2-5|TRBV5-4
ASSLPSGGAQTQY
>TRBJ2-5|TRBV2
ASCRQETQY
>TRBJ2-7|TRBV27
ASSFDPKTVQY
>TRBJ1-3|TRBV6-7
ASSYPKTGTVSSGNTIY
>TRBJ2-1|TRBV7-9
ASSLQPGNNEQF
>TRBJ1-1|TRBV10-3
AISTPGQGMTNTEAF
>TRBJ2-7|TRBV27
ASSSPPWNEQY
>TRBJ2-3|TRBV6-5
ASSRDRITDTQY
>TRBJ2-7|TRBV29-1
SVGQGIHEQY
>TRBJ1-6|TRBV2
ASTAGLSYNSPLH
>TRBJ2-1|TRBV5-1
ASSLVEHNEQF
>TRBJ1-6|TRBV7-2
ASSYRGQGGTSPLH
>TRBJ2-1|TRBV7-8
ASSQAIGNEQF
>TRBJ2-5|TRBV18
ASSPSRETQY
>TRBJ1-3|TRBV11-2
ASSQKPGLSGNTIY
>TRBJ2-2|TRBV5-1
ASSLAGSNTGELF
>TRBJ1-1|TRBV2
ASRGTGGTEAF
>TRBJ1-2|TRBV5-1
ASSLLQGARYGYT
>TRBJ2-2|TRBV5-6
ASSLVRIRTGELF
>TRBJ1-5|TRBV7-4
ASSLKCGQVDSNQPQH
>TRBJ1-2|TRBV5-1
ASSLDIANYGYT
>TRBJ1-2|TRBV10-3
AITQGSGYT
>TRBJ2-3|TRBV7-7
ASSSEQGLGNTQY
>TRBJ1-4|TRBV29-1
SVEAPGGREKLF
>TRBJ2-1|TRBV7-8
ASGTSGGPSSYNEQF
>TRBJ2-7|TRBV30
AWGTAYEQY
>TRBJ2-7|TRBV5-1
ASSLETRGLAGVYEQY
>TRBJ2-2|TRBV6-6
ASSSLGTENTGELF
>TRBJ2-5|TRBV6-6
ASTSWGQETQY
>TRBJ2-3|TRBV5-4
ASSPARQTRTDTQY
>TRBJ2-3|TRBV7-6
ASSLWAGAGTDTQY
>TRBJ2-5|TRBV5-1
ASSLAVSRETQY
>TRBJ2-4|TRBV10-3
AISEAKPTIQY
>TRBJ1-2|TRBV7-2
ASSSTLTGNYGYT
>TRBJ2-3|TRBV13
ASSLRELASTDTQY
>TRBJ2-5|TRBV11-2
ASSADSLWETQY
>TRBJ1-5|TRBV30
AWSLAGNQPQH
>TRBJ1-3|TRBV30
AWSRTGIGNTIY
>TRBJ2-7|TRBV29-1
SVEGPGAYEQY
>TRBJ2-7|TRBV7-2
ASSPRTSGTYEQY
>TRBJ2-7|TRBV15
ATSRDRLAGVEQY
>TRBJ1-2|TRBV6-5
ASSWDRDYGYT
>TRBJ1-4|TRBV30
AWSARGGNEKLF
>TRBJ2-7|TRBV21-1
ASTPNRGAYPYEQY
>TRBJ1-2|TRBV2
ASSVGFGGYT
>TRBJ2-7|TRBV6-1
ASRGTGIREQY
>TRBJ2-7|TRBV11-2
ASSLTGYEQY
>TRBJ2-1|TRBV10-2
ASWAGTSGYNEQF
>TRBJ1-5|TRBV19
ASSSRRTFQPQH